The T cell receptor (beta chain) described here comes from a study of vaccination and CD4 T cells after COVID-19. As for the study in general: Convalescent patients gave post-COVID blood a median about 110 days post-diagnosis, range 35 to 161.

The Oncomine TCR Beta short-read assay was what sequenced the DNA obtained from cultured CD4+ T cells. Genomic DNA from cultured CD4+ T cells was extracted. One entry per CDR3 protein results from TCRdb running MiXCR on the PCR reads. The data contain around 7,800 distinct CDR3 sequences, around 40% of them singletons. The treatment is: roughly 10-day PBMC culture with coronavirus spike peptide pools or control peptides (ViraFEST assay). Researchers collected the unexposed donor's CD4+ T cells before the COVID-19 pandemic (2011-2018). Via ViraFEST, peptide pools expanded antigen-specific T cells before TCR sequencing. Where cell yield allowed, unexposed-donor CD4+ T cells were probed with SARS-CoV-2 S/N and four cold-coronavirus spikes. The CDR3 length is 15 residues. Trimming at V came to 5 bases and at J to 6 bases, leaving 12 bases not matched to a gene. CDR1 is MNHNS, CDR2 SASEGT, per germline.

On this clonotype itself: As yet, its antigen is unknown.

Sequencing was done on a sample of CD4+ T cells from blood, cultured in vitro. V usage is TRBV6-1 and J usage is TRBJ1-1; 7 nucleotides line up with TRBD1. This clonotype originated in a human donor in good health. The CDR3 DNA sequence: TGTGCCAGCAGTCCGCGGGACAGTAGGAAAGCTGAAGCTTTCTTT. Its protein product is CASSPRDSRKAEAFF.